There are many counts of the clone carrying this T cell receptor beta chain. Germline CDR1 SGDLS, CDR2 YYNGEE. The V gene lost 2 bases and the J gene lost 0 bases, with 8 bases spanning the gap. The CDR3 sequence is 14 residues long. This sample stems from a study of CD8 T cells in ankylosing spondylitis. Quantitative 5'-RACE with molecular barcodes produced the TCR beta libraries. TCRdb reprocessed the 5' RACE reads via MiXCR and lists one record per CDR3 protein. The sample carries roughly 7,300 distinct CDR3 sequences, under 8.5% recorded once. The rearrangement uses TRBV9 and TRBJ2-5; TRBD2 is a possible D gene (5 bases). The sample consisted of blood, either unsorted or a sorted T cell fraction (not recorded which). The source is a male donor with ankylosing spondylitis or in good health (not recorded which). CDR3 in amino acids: CASSVTDYQETQYF. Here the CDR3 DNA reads TGTGCCAGCAGCGTGACGGACTACCAAGAGACCCAGTACTTC.